This T cell receptor beta chain was identified during a study of post-analysis software for immune sequencing data. About the study: Relapsing-remitting, secondary progressive and progressive-relapsing forms of multiple sclerosis all featured among disease courses.

Study findings and constraints: Comparison of patients with controls showed 4 to 6 TRBV segments more frequent in patients, TRBV5-6, TRBV5-1 and TRBV20-1 among them.

Germline V lookup: CDR1 SQVTM, CDR2 ANQGSEA. Trimming took 6 bases from V and 8 from J, leaving 19 bases between them. This CDR3 spans 14 amino acids. Regarding this clonotype: Its antigen remains unidentified.

Unique molecular identifiers were present in the TCR beta cDNA libraries. Input populations of roughly 0.85 to 11 million T cells gave rise to approximately 500,000 cDNA molecules. TCRdb analysed the PCR reads with MiXCR anew, one entry per CDR3 protein. Counted here are hundreds of thousands of distinct CDR3 sequences, roughly 27% occurring once; the ten biggest clones make up more than 0.55%. The chain uses TRBV29-1 and TRBJ1-4, with a possible D match to TRBD1 (5 bases). The sample was blood. This receptor was identified in a girl aged 5-17 years with multiple sclerosis. This CDR3 reads CSVGRELRGEKLFF. The CDR3 DNA is TGCAGCGTCGGACGGGAGCTAAGGGGAGAAAAACTGTTTTTT. Full variable domain (missing parts from reference TRBV29-1 and TRBJ1-4): SAVISQKPSRDICQRGTSLTIQCQVDSQVTMMFWYRQQPGQSLTLIATANQGSEATYESGFVIDKFPISRPNLTFSTLTVSNMSPEDSSIYLCSVGRELRGEKLFFGSGTQLSVL.